Below, 24 T cell receptor beta chains from the same sample are listed, as sequenced in a study of shared clonotypes between healthy human individuals. The repertoire was sequenced with immunoSEQ multiplex PCR; TCRdb's copy has only in-frame clones and lacks some. The sample lists 650,000 to 700,000 clones, 90% seen once, with approximately 35% in the top ten. The source material was memory CD8+ T cells from PBMCs. This sample's subset: CD45RO+ cells pooled with CCR7-negative TemRA cells. The receptors shown here come from a man between 18 and 29 years old in good health. Some clones in this sample may be carry-over from other donors' samples.

The chain couples TRBV7-3 to TRBJ2-3, with D tentatively TRBD2 (6 bases). V was trimmed by 2 bases and J by 2 bases, leaving 17 bases between them. This CDR3 comprises 17 residues. Germline CDR1 reads SGHTA; CDR2 reads FQGTGA. CDR3 sequence (DNA): TGTGCCAGCAGCTTAGAGAGTTTAGGCGGGATCACAGATACGCAGTATTTT. Its translation: CASSLESLGGITDTQYF.

This chain joins TRBV7-6 and TRBJ1-2; 7 bases are a match to TRBD1. The J segment lost 7 bases and the V segment lost 4 bases, leaving 6 bases of the junction unmatched. CDR1 is SGHVS and CDR2 is FNYEAQ in the germline V gene. The length of the CDR3 is 13 residues. The CDR3 sequence is CASSYADRAGYTF. CDR3 DNA: TGTGCCAGCAGCTACGCAGACAGGGCTGGCTACACCTTC.

The chain uses TRBV29-1 and TRBJ1-4, with 7 bases identical to TRBD1. The CDR3 contains 13 residues. Germline V lookup: CDR1 SQVTM, CDR2 ANQGSEA. V lost 6 bases and J lost 8; bases outside the gene matches: 9. The CDR3 DNA follows: TGCAGCGTCCAGACAGGGCGCGGGGAAAAACTGTTTTTT. Translation: CSVQTGRGEKLFF.

The chain joins TRBV11-3 to TRBJ1-5; TRBD1 agrees at 8 bases. CDR3 length: 16 amino acids. Germline trimming cut 2 bases from V and 4 bases from J; bases unmatched to any gene: 7. Germline assignment: CDR1 SGHNT and CDR2 YENEEA. This CDR3 reads CASSLTPRGPNQPQHF. CDR3 sequence (DNA): TGTGCCAGCAGCTTAACCCCCAGGGGGCCAAATCAGCCCCAGCATTTT.

The chain uses TRBV10-3 and TRBJ2-2, with a tentative D call TRBD2 (5 bases). V shed 2 bases and J shed 4 bases, with 11 bases lying between them. This CDR3 is 15 amino acids long. In germline, CDR1 is ENHRY, CDR2 SYGVKD. The CDR3 sequence is CAISEVGGGTGELFF. CDR3 nucleotide sequence: TGTGCCATCAGTGAGGTGGGCGGAGGCACCGGGGAGCTGTTTTTT.

The chain is built from TRBV5-1 and TRBJ2-5; D may correspond to TRBD1 or TRBD2 (5 bases each). The CDR3 has 17 residues. Per germline, CDR1 SGHRS and CDR2 YFSETQ. The ends were cut back, 5 bases at V and 2 bases at J, with 22 bases in the middle. CDR3 nucleotide sequence: TGCGCCAGCAGTTTCCGTGGGGGTCCAGCCATTCAAGAGACCCAGTACTTC. Protein sequence: CASSFRGGPAIQETQYF.

This sequence joins TRBV5-6 and TRBJ2-7, with 9 bases matching TRBD2. CDR1 SGHDT and CDR2 YYEEEE come from the germline V gene. V gave up 1 base and J gave up 3 bases; unmatched junction bases: 5. This CDR3 spans 15 amino acids. CDR3 protein: CASSLRLAAIYEQYF. The DNA for the CDR3 is TGTGCCAGCAGCTTGAGACTAGCGGCAATCTACGAGCAGTACTTC.

This chain uses TRBV10-3 with TRBJ1-3, with D unresolved. V lost 6 bases to trimming and J lost 3 bases, with 6 bases between them. Germline loops: CDR1 ENHRY, CDR2 SYGVKD. The CDR3 loop spans 12 amino acids. CDR3 nucleotides: TGTGCCATCAGGGATGGTGGAAACACCATATATTTT. This codes for CAIRDGGNTIYF.

This chain links TRBV14 with TRBJ2-5; 9 bases are shared with TRBD2. The CDR3 has 16 residues. The ends lost 1 base at V and 2 bases at J; junction bases unmatched: 5. Germline CDR1 reads SGHDN; CDR2 reads FVKESK. In nucleotides, the CDR3 is TGTGCCAGCAGCCAAGGGATGCGGGAGGGACAAGAGACCCAGTACTTC. Translated, it gives CASSQGMREGQETQYF.

The chain uses TRBV4-1 and TRBJ2-4, with D unclear. The CDR3 sequence is 15 residues long. Trimming took 1 base from V and 2 from J, leaving 9 bases between them. In germline, CDR1 is MGHRA, CDR2 YSYEKL. The CDR3 loop is CASSQALLPKNIQYF. CDR3 nucleotide sequence: TGCGCCAGCAGCCAAGCCCTGCTTCCCAAAAACATTCAGTACTTC.

This clone appeared once. The CDR3 DNA reads as TGTGCCAGTGGAGCGGGACGCTCCTACGAGCAGTACTTC. Translated, it gives CASGAGRSYEQYF. V gene TRBV27 combines with J gene TRBJ2-7; 7 bases line up with TRBD2. With V trimmed by 9 bases and J by 0 bases, 5 bases remained unmatched. Per the germline V gene, CDR1 is MNHEY and CDR2 is SMNVEV (reference sequence). The CDR3 sequence is 13 residues long.

In regard to this clone: A read error may explain this, as a much larger clone is one base away. This sample includes further DNA sequences coding for the same CDR3. The CDR3 nucleotides are TGCGCCAGCAGCCAGTTGGGGGTTTTGGGAGCTTTCTTT. The encoded protein is CASSQLGVLGAFF. The V and J genes are TRBV4-1 and TRBJ1-1, with a possible D match to TRBD1 (5 bases). V was pared by 3 bases and J by 10 bases, with 15 bases between. The germline V gene has CDR1 MGHRA and CDR2 YSYEKL. This CDR3 spans 13 amino acids.

V and J are TRBV7-3 and TRBJ2-7, with 10 bases fitting TRBD1. Germline V CDR1 and CDR2: SGHTA, FQGTGA. The CDR3 has 15 residues. The junction had 4 bases not matched to a gene; V was cut back by 0 bases and J by 5 bases. Written as DNA, the CDR3 is TGTGCCAGCAGCTTAACGGAGACAGGGGGCGACGAGCAGTACTTC. As protein: CASSLTETGGDEQYF. Based on the CDR3 plus reference TRBV7-3 and TRBJ2-7, the full variable domain is GAGVSQTPSNKVTEKGKYVELRCDPISGHTALYWYRQSLGQGPEFLIYFQGTGAADDSGLPNDRFFAVRPEGSVSTLKIQRTERGDSAVYLCASSLTETGGDEQYFGPGTRLTVT.

The rearrangement links TRBV5-6 to TRBJ2-7; D ambiguous. Trimming pared 0 bases from V and 7 bases from J, leaving 8 bases between. From germline, CDR1 is SGHDT and CDR2 YYEEEE. The CDR3 totals 12 residues. The CDR3: CASSLGTLEQYF. The DNA for the CDR3 is TGTGCCAGCAGCTTGGGCACACTGGAGCAGTACTTC.

The rearrangement joins TRBV19 to TRBJ2-2; TRBD2 agrees at 7 bases. The germline V gene encodes CDR1 LNHDA and CDR2 SQIVND (reference sequence). This CDR3 has 14 amino acids. The trim removed 3 bases at V and 4 bases at J, leaving 2 bases unmatched. The CDR3 nucleotides read TGTGCCAGTAGTATCACGGGGGGCACCGGGGAGCTGTTTTTT. It yields the protein CASSITGGTGELFF.

The rearrangement joins TRBV28 to TRBJ1-1; D possibly corresponds to TRBD1 (6 bases). From germline, CDR1 is MDHEN and CDR2 SYDVKM. The CDR3 has 17 amino acids. V lost 8 bases and J lost 4, with 26 bases in between. The CDR3 nucleotides are TGTGCCAGCCACAACGCGAGAAACAGGGCAATTCGCACTGAAGCTTTCTTT. This codes for CASHNARNRAIRTEAFF.

V is TRBV7-2 and J is TRBJ2-7; TRBD2 is a possible D gene (5 bases). Germline V gene data show CDR1 as SGHTA and CDR2 as FQGNSA. V was shortened by 5 bases and J by 6 bases, with 20 bases between the two germline ends. The CDR3 runs to 15 residues. The CDR3 region is CASSPLHSGGFEQYF. The CDR3 DNA sequence: TGTGCCAGCAGCCCTCTCCACTCAGGAGGATTCGAGCAGTACTTC.

V and J are TRBV4-1 and TRBJ1-2; D call uncertain. Germline V gene data show CDR1 as MGHRA and CDR2 as YSYEKL. CDR3 size: 17 residues. The germline V and J ends were trimmed by 4 bases and 8 bases, with 26 bases remaining between them. In DNA, the CDR3 is TGCGCCAGCAGCCCCCGAGGGTCCGGGAGCTCATCGTGGGGCTACACCTTC. Amino acids: CASSPRGSGSSSWGYTF.

CDR3 sequence: CASSLEREPGELFF. Here the CDR3 DNA reads TGTGCCAGCAGCCTCGAGCGGGAGCCCGGGGAGCTGTTTTTT. The chain carries TRBV11-3 and TRBJ2-2, with 8 bases fitting TRBD2. CDR3 size: 14 residues. The trim removed 5 bases at V and 6 bases at J, leaving 5 bases unmatched. From germline, CDR1 is SGHNT and CDR2 YENEEA.

A word on this clone: Within the sample, other DNA sequences also encode this same CDR3. The chain joins TRBV6-5 to TRBJ2-7; 8 bases agree with TRBD1. The ends lost 5 bases at V and 0 bases at J; junction bases unmatched: 6. Germline CDR1 is MNHEY and CDR2 is SVGAGI. CDR3 length: 15 amino acids. The CDR3 DNA reads TGTGCCAGCAGTCCCCGACAGGGGAGCTCCTACGAGCAGTACTTC. Translated: CASSPRQGSSYEQYF.

The J gene is TRBJ2-3, the V gene TRBV28; D gene unclear. The CDR3 length is 14 residues. Germline V gene sequence: CDR1 MDHEN, CDR2 SYDVKM. V was shortened by 5 bases and J by 2 bases, with 11 bases between the two germline ends. CDR3 residues: CASSPRTDTDTQYF. DNA of the CDR3: TGTGCCAGCAGTCCACGGACGGACACAGATACGCAGTATTTT.

V and J are TRBV19 and TRBJ2-5; 8 bases align to TRBD1. The CDR3 totals 16 residues. The trim removed 3 bases at V and 3 bases at J, leaving 9 bases unmatched. The germline CDR1 and CDR2 sequences are LNHDA and SQIVND (reference sequence). For the CDR3, the DNA is TGTGCCAGTAGTATGGACAGGGAAGGGGCGGAAGAGACCCAGTACTTC. Amino acids: CASSMDREGAEETQYF.

The chain combines TRBV13 with TRBJ1-4; weak D call: TRBD1 (5 bases). Deletions cut 5 bases from V and 7 bases from J, with 11 bases between. Germline assignment: CDR1 PRHDT and CDR2 FYEKMQ (reference sequence). The CDR3 is made up of 13 amino acids. CDR3 sequence: CASSRGRSEKLFF. In DNA, the CDR3 is TGTGCCAGCAGCCGGGGACGGAGTGAAAAACTGTTTTTT.

This clone showed up many times. The chain combines TRBV9 with TRBJ2-1; D is unclear. This CDR3 is 15 amino acids long. Germline lookup yields CDR1 SGDLS and CDR2 YYNGEE. Trimming stripped 6 bases from V and 5 bases from J, with 18 bases between. DNA for the CDR3: TGTGCCAGCACTCTCTTTGGGGATCCGGACAATGAGCAGTTCTTC. Translation gives CASTLFGDPDNEQFF.